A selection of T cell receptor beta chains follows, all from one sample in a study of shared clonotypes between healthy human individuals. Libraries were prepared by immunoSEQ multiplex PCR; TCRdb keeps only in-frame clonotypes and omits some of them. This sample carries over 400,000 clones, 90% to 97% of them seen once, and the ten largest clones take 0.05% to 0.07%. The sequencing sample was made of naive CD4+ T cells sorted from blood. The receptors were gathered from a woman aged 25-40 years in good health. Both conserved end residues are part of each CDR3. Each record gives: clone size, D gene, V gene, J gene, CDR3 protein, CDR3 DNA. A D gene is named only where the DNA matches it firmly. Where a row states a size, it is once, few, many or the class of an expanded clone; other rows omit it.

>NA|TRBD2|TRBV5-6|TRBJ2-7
CASSSGLAGVYEQYF
TGTGCCAGCAGCTCCGGACTAGCGGGAGTGTACGAGCAGTACTTC
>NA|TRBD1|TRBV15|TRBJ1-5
CATSSRTGGNQPQHF
TGTGCCACCAGCAGCCGGACAGGGGGCAATCAGCCCCAGCATTTT
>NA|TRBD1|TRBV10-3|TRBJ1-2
CAISKTGTGDRANYGYTF
TGTGCCATCAGCAAGACCGGGACAGGGGATAGAGCTAACTATGGCTACACCTTC
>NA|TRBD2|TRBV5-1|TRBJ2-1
CASSPTGTMAEQFF
TGCGCCAGCAGCCCGACCGGGACTATGGCTGAGCAGTTCTTC
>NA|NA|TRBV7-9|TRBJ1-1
CASSPLGSEAFF
TGTGCCAGCAGCCCCCTGGGGTCTGAAGCTTTCTTT
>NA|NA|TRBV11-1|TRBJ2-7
CASTPQATTYEQYF
TGTGCCAGCACCCCCCAGGCTACCACCTACGAGCAGTACTTC
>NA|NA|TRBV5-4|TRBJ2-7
CASSRNVWGAYEQYF
TGTGCCAGCAGCCGAAACGTATGGGGAGCCTACGAGCAGTACTTC
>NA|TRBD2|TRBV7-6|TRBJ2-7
CASSSPGRAREQYF
TGTGCCAGCAGCTCCCCTGGGAGGGCCAGGGAGCAGTACTTC
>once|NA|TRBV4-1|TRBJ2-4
CASSQRTGENIQYF
TGCGCCAGCAGCCAAAGGACTGGGGAAAACATTCAGTACTTC
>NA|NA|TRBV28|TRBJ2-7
CASSSVGGASYEQYF
TGTGCCAGCAGTTCTGTAGGCGGGGCCTCCTACGAGCAGTACTTC
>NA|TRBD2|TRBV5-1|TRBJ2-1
CASSFLMTSGTYNEQFF
TGCGCCAGCAGCTTCCTTATGACTAGCGGTACCTACAATGAGCAGTTCTTC
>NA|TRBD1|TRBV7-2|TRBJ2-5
CASRSVRGPETQYF
TGTGCCAGCAGGTCTGTCAGGGGGCCAGAGACCCAGTACTTC
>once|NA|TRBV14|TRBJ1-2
CASSRGDGYTF
TGTGCCAGCAGCCGCGGTGACGGCTACACCTTC
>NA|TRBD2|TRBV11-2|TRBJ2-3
CASRTGLAGVRTDTQYF
TGTGCCAGCAGGACGGGACTAGCGGGGGTTCGCACAGATACGCAGTATTTT
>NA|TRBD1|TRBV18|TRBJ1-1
CASSPGDSLEAFF
TGTGCCAGCTCACCCGGGGACAGCCTTGAAGCTTTCTTT
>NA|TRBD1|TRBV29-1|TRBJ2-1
CSVEKGAEEQFF
TGCAGCGTTGAAAAGGGGGCGGAGGAGCAGTTCTTC
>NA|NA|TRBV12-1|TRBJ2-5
CASSFAREGPYQETQYF
TGTGCCAGCAGCTTTGCACGGGAGGGCCCCTACCAAGAGACCCAGTACTTC
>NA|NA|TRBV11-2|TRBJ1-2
CASSLSGLNYGYTF
TGTGCCAGCAGCTTATCGGGCCTCAACTATGGCTACACCTTC
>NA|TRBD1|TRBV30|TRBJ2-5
CAWSLGGAEETQYF
TGTGCCTGGAGCTTAGGGGGCGCGGAAGAGACCCAGTACTTC
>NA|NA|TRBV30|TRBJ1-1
CACPKPPGGRMNTEAFF
TGTGCCTGTCCTAAGCCCCCGGGGGGGAGAATGAACACTGAAGCTTTCTTT
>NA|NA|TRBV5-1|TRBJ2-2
CASSLVRANTGELFF
TGCGCCAGCAGCTTGGTCAGGGCCAACACCGGGGAGCTGTTTTTT
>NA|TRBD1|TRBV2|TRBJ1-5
CASSETGGRGNQPQHF
TGTGCCAGCAGTGAGACAGGGGGCAGGGGCAATCAGCCCCAGCATTTT
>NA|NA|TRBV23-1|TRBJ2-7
CASSQSNLASYEQYF
TGCGCCAGCAGTCAATCTAATCTAGCGTCCTACGAGCAGTACTTC
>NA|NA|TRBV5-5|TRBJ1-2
CASSPALTANYGYTF
TGTGCCAGCAGCCCGGCCTTGACAGCTAACTATGGCTACACCTTC
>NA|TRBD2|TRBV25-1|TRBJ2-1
CASTKESGSHEQFF
TGTGCCAGCACCAAAGAAAGCGGGAGTCATGAGCAGTTCTTC
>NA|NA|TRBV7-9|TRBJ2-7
CASSLPNGGQYF
TGTGCCAGCAGCTTGCCTAATGGGGGGCAGTACTTC
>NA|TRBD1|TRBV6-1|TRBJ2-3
CASSVTGGTTDTQYF
TGTGCCAGCAGTGTAACAGGGGGGACCACAGATACGCAGTATTTT
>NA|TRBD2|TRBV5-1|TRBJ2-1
CASSRMERKAGELHNEQFF
TGCGCCAGCAGTAGAATGGAACGGAAAGCGGGGGAGCTGCACAATGAGCAGTTCTTC
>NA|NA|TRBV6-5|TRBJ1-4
CASSYKQNLNEKLFF
TGTGCCAGCAGTTATAAGCAGAACCTAAATGAAAAACTGTTTTTT
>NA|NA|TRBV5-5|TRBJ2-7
CASSRDEFEQYF
TGTGCCAGCAGCCGCGACGAATTCGAGCAGTACTTC
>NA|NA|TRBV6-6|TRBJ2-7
CASGGHPAYEQYF
TGTGCCAGCGGGGGGCACCCTGCCTACGAGCAGTACTTC
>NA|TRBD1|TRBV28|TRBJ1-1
CASSLPGGKNTEAFF
TGTGCCAGCAGTTTACCAGGGGGGAAGAACACTGAAGCTTTCTTT
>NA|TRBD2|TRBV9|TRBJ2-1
CASSPGGGLASRTSYNEQFF
TGTGCCAGCAGCCCCGGGGGGGGACTAGCGTCAAGGACCTCCTACAATGAGCAGTTCTTC
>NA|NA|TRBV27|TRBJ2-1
CASSLSGFSYNEQFF
TGTGCCAGCAGCCTTAGCGGATTCTCCTACAATGAGCAGTTCTTC
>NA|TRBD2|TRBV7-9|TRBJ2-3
CASSPTSGITDTQYF
TGTGCCAGCAGCCCTACTAGCGGGATAACAGATACGCAGTATTTT
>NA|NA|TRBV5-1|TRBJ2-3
CASSSGISTDTQYF
TGCGCCAGCAGCTCCGGGATAAGCACAGATACGCAGTATTTT
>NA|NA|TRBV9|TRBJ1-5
CASSPAQFNQPQHF
TGTGCCAGCAGCCCCGCCCAGTTCAATCAGCCCCAGCATTTT
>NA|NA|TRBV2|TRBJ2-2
CASSPEGSGNTGELFF
TGTGCCAGCAGCCCGGAGGGTAGCGGAAACACCGGGGAGCTGTTTTTT
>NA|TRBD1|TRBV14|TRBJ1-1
CASSQTTGGTEAFF
TGTGCCAGCAGCCAGACTACAGGGGGCACTGAAGCTTTCTTT
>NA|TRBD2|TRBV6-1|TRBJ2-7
CASSPGWEGHYEQYF
TGTGCCAGCAGTCCTGGGTGGGAGGGTCACTACGAGCAGTACTTC
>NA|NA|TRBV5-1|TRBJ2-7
CASNRVPGSYEQYF
TGCGCCAGCAACCGAGTTCCAGGCTCCTACGAGCAGTACTTC
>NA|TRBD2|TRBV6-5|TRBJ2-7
CASSKGLAGTYEQYF
TGTGCCAGCAGCAAGGGACTAGCGGGAACCTACGAGCAGTACTTC
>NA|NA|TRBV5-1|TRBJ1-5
CASSLAGNSNQPQHF
TGCGCCAGCAGCTTGGCAGGGAATAGCAATCAGCCCCAGCATTTT
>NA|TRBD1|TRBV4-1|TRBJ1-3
CASSQTGGSGNTIYF
TGCGCCAGCAGCCAAACAGGGGGATCTGGAAACACCATATATTTT
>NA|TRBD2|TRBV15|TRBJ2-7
CATSRVGTKSYEQYF
TGTGCCACCAGCAGAGTGGGGACTAAGAGCTACGAGCAGTACTTC
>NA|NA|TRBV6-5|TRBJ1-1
CASSYGGETEAFF
TGTGCCAGCAGTTACGGAGGGGAGACTGAAGCTTTCTTT
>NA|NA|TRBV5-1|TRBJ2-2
CASSLFTGENTGELFF
TGCGCCAGCAGCTTGTTCACAGGAGAGAACACCGGGGAGCTGTTTTTT
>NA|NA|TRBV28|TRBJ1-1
CASSLFPGAGTEAFF
TGTGCCAGCAGTTTGTTTCCGGGGGCTGGCACTGAAGCTTTCTTT
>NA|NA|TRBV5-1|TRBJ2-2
CASSLGTTNTGELFF
TGCGCCAGCAGCTTGGGGACTACAAACACCGGGGAGCTGTTTTTT
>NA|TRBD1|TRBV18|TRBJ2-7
CASSPGQGFYEQYF
TGTGCCAGCTCACCTGGACAGGGGTTCTACGAGCAGTACTTC
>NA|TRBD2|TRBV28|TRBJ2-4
CASSLARLASGGYNIQYF
TGTGCCAGCAGTTTAGCCCGGTTAGCTAGCGGTGGGTACAACATTCAGTACTTC
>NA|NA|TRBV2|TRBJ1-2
CASREKSGGTYGYTF
TGTGCCAGCAGAGAAAAGAGTGGGGGGACGTATGGCTACACCTTC
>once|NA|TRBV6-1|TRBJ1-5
CASSRQYSNQPQHF
TGTGCCAGCAGTCGACAGTATAGCAATCAGCCCCAGCATTTT
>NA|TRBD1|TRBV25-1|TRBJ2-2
CASSGPGGITGELFF
TGTGCCAGCAGTGGCCCAGGGGGCATCACCGGGGAGCTGTTTTTT
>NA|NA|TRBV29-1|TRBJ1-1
CSVDRAVNTEAFF
TGCAGCGTTGACAGGGCGGTGAACACTGAAGCTTTCTTT